The clone carrying this T cell receptor (beta chain) has a handful of counts. Its antigen is undetermined. These data come from a study of CD8 T cells in ankylosing spondylitis. Study findings and constraints: Apparently characteristic of ankylosing spondylitis blood was a TCR beta motif (fewer than ten highly homologous variants). Past studies reported some motif variants in reactive arthritis synovial fluid and blood.

TCRdb re-derived calls from the 5' RACE reads in MiXCR, one entry per CDR3 protein. The profile shows 200,000 to 300,000 distinct CDR3 sequences, 32% of them singletons. The CDR3 contains 15 residues. Germline CDR1 reads MNHEY; CDR2 reads SMNVEV (reference sequence). V lost 4 bases to trimming and J lost 2 bases, with 12 bases between them. Sequenced: blood, either unsorted or a sorted T cell fraction (not recorded which). This sequence joins TRBV27 and TRBJ2-4, with D maybe TRBD1 (6 bases). The TCR sequence derives from a male donor with ankylosing spondylitis or in good health (not recorded which). The CDR3 nucleotides are TGTGCCAGCAGTTCCGTTGGACAGTCCAAAAACATTCAGTACTTC. This translates into CASSSVGQSKNIQYF.